This section outlines one TCR beta chain sequence together with its context. The same CDR3 arises from other DNA sequences in this sample as well. Sequencing used immunoSEQ multiplex PCR; TCRdb keeps in-frame clones, though not all of them. The data show 160,000 or so clones, with about 85% seen just once and approximately 8% held by the top ten. This record belongs to a study of blood T cell repertoires in COVID-19. The germline V gene has CDR1 KGHSH and CDR2 LQKENI. The CDR3 totals 12 residues. Trimming removed 3 bases from V and 2 bases from J, with 3 bases in between. The sequence was obtained from a woman between 45 and 60 years old who had recovered from COVID-19. The chain is built from TRBV18 and TRBJ2-3; D is unclear. The sequencing sample was made of PBMCs or T cells enriched from blood (not recorded which). The CDR3 protein is CASSPNTDTQYF. Here the CDR3 DNA reads TGTGCCAGCTCACCCAACACAGATACGCAGTATTTT.